These 28 T cell receptor beta chains were all obtained from the same sample, sequenced in a study of shared clonotypes between healthy human individuals. Naive CD8 cells, CD45RO-negative and positively selected for CCR7, excluded terminally differentiated effector memory CD45RA+ cells. Method: immunoSEQ multiplex PCR; TCRdb's copy keeps in-frame clones and lacks some. Of some 1,900,000 clones listed, approximately 94% are singletons. What was sequenced was naive CD8+ T cells sorted from blood. The receptors were sampled from a young man in good health.

The J gene is TRBJ1-3, the V gene TRBV12-5; the D gene is possibly TRBD1 (6 bases). This CDR3 contains 20 residues. V was shortened by 2 bases and J by 0 bases, with 23 bases between the two germline ends. Germline lookup yields CDR1 LGHNT and CDR2 FRNRAP. CDR3 nucleotide sequence: TGTGCTAGTGGTTTGTCTTCGGGGGGCGTAATTCTTCCCTCTGGAAACACCATATATTTT. It yields the protein CASGLSSGGVILPSGNTIYF.

The chain has TRBV9 and TRBJ1-3; D may be TRBD1 (5 bases). Germline-derived CDR1 and CDR2 are SGDLS and YYNGEE. The V end was cut by 6 bases, the J end by 5 bases, with 9 bases between. The CDR3 runs to 12 residues. The CDR3 spells CASTRERNTIYF. CDR3 in DNA: TGTGCCAGCACCAGGGAGCGAAACACCATATATTTT.

The chain carries TRBV27 and TRBJ2-7; no clear D gene. CDR3 size: 13 residues. Germline V gives CDR1 MNHEY, CDR2 SMNVEV (reference sequence). V was trimmed by 0 bases and J by 3 bases, leaving 6 bases between them. The CDR3 region has the DNA TGTGCCAGCAGTTTATCGTTCCACTACGAGCAGTACTTC. This sequence encodes CASSLSFHYEQYF.

The chain couples TRBV5-6 to TRBJ2-3, with a possible D match to TRBD2 (5 bases). The CDR3 loop spans 15 amino acids. Trimming left V 0 bases short and J 2 bases short, with 10 bases between. Looked up from germline, CDR1 is SGHDT and CDR2 is YYEEEE. This chain's CDR3 is CASSLGGYNTDTQYF. The CDR3 DNA reads TGTGCCAGCAGCTTGGGCGGGTATAACACAGATACGCAGTATTTT.

With respect to this clone: The same CDR3 arises from other DNA sequences in this sample as well. This sequence joins TRBV19 and TRBJ1-1, with unresolved D. The germline gives CDR1 LNHDA, CDR2 SQIVND (reference sequence). Trimming took 3 bases from V and 0 from J, leaving 11 bases between them. The CDR3 runs to 15 residues. CDR3 in DNA: TGTGCCAGTAGTATCGGGGTCCTCATGAACACTGAAGCTTTCTTT. This codes for CASSIGVLMNTEAFF. The full variable domain, completed using reference TRBV19 and TRBJ1-1, is DGGITQSPKYLFRKEGQNVTLSCEQNLNHDAMYWYRQDPGQGLRLIYYSQIVNDFQKGDIAEGYSVSREKKESFPLTVTSAQKNPTAFYLCASSIGVLMNTEAFFGQGTRLTVV.

CDR3 nucleotides: TGTGCCAGCAGCTCTGGACTAGCGGGGGGGAATGAGCAGTTCTTC. Translation: CASSSGLAGGNEQFF. V and J are TRBV13 and TRBJ2-1; 15 nucleotides align to TRBD2. The CDR3 spans 15 residues. The ends lost 4 bases at V and 7 bases at J; junction bases unmatched: 2. Germline V gene sequence: CDR1 PRHDT, CDR2 FYEKMQ (reference sequence). Based on the CDR3 plus reference TRBV13 and TRBJ2-1, the full variable domain is AAGVIQSPRHLIKEKRETATLKCYPIPRHDTVYWYQQGPGQDPQFLISFYEKMQSDKGSIPDRFSAQQFSDYHSELNMSSLELGDSALYFCASSSGLAGGNEQFFGPGTRLTVL.

The V call is TRBV6-6, the J call TRBJ2-7; D remains ambiguous. V dropped 2 bases and J dropped 6 bases, with 8 bases sitting between them. This CDR3 contains 12 residues. Looked up from germline, CDR1 is MNHNY and CDR2 is SVGAGI (reference sequence). The CDR3 sequence is CASSYGGGEQYF. DNA for the CDR3: TGTGCCAGCAGTTACGGTGGCGGCGAGCAGTACTTC.

This chain joins TRBV30 and TRBJ1-2, with TRBD1 matching 12 bases. This CDR3 is 17 amino acids long. V shed 3 bases, J shed 5 bases, and the junction held 13 bases outside the gene matches. Germline loops: CDR1 GTSNPN, CDR2 SVGIG (reference sequence). This chain's CDR3 is CAWSGPGTGGDYYGYTF. The CDR3 bases are TGTGCCTGGAGCGGACCCGGGACAGGGGGCGACTATTATGGCTACACCTTC.

This sequence joins TRBV30 and TRBJ2-3; 7 bases match TRBD2. This CDR3 region has 14 residues. With V trimmed by 4 bases and J by 6 bases, 10 bases remained unmatched. Looked up from germline, CDR1 is GTSNPN and CDR2 is SVGIG (reference sequence). CDR3 coding DNA: TGTGCCTGGAACCCCGGGACTAACTCTGATACGCAGTATTTT. Its protein product is CAWNPGTNSDTQYF.

The chain uses TRBV19 and TRBJ2-3, with 10 bases aligning to TRBD2. V trimming: 0 bases; J trimming: 5 bases; junction bases outside the gene matches: 8. The CDR3 loop spans 17 amino acids. CDR1 is LNHDA, CDR2 SQIVND, per germline (reference sequence). The CDR3 sequence is CASSIDELAGEEDTQYF. The CDR3 nucleotides are TGTGCCAGTAGTATAGATGAGCTAGCGGGGGAAGAAGATACGCAGTATTTT.

As regards this clone: Mismatch with germline at one junction end may stem from a read error. The chain is built from TRBV5-6 and TRBJ2-5, with 7 bases aligning to TRBD1. Germline CDR1 reads SGHDT; CDR2 reads YYEEEE. There are 15 residues in the CDR3. CDR3 region: CASSLLQGLPEAQYF. CDR3 nucleotides: TGTGCCAGCAGCTTGTTACAGGGGCTCCCAGAGGCCCAGTACTTC.

This sequence joins TRBV27 and TRBJ2-3; D unresolved. V was shortened by 4 bases and J by 1 base, with 15 bases between the two germline ends. The CDR3 runs to 16 residues. Germline lookup yields CDR1 MNHEY and CDR2 SMNVEV (reference sequence). The CDR3: CASSSLRPSGTDTQYF. The CDR3 DNA reads as TGTGCCAGCAGTTCCCTCCGTCCGTCCGGCACAGATACGCAGTATTTT.

V and J are TRBV6-6 and TRBJ2-5; D is unclear. The CDR3 consists of 14 residues. V lost 5 bases, J lost 1 base, and 11 bases lay in between. CDR1 and CDR2 from the germline V gene are MNHNY and SVGAGI (reference sequence). CDR3 amino acids: CASSSVGIQETQYF. As DNA, the CDR3 is TGTGCCAGCAGTAGCGTGGGAATCCAAGAGACCCAGTACTTC.

A remark on this clone: The junction departs from the called germline gene at one end, perhaps through a read error. The same CDR3 arises from other DNA sequences in this sample as well. The chain recombines TRBV28 with TRBJ1-2; 9 bases map to TRBD1. The CDR3 loop spans 15 amino acids. Per germline, CDR1 MDHEN and CDR2 SYDVKM. CDR3 in DNA: TGTGCCAGCAGCCCAATCGCACAGGGGGCTTGGGGCTATACCTTC. It encodes CASSPIAQGAWGYTF.

In the case of this clone: Different DNA sequences within this sample yield the same CDR3. The rearrangement joins TRBV9 to TRBJ2-3; D not resolved. Germline values: CDR1 SGDLS, CDR2 YYNGEE. V was trimmed by 0 bases and J by 2 bases, leaving 7 bases between them. The CDR3 loop spans 14 amino acids. CDR3 bases: TGTGCCAGCAGCGTAGAGGGTAACACAGATACGCAGTATTTT. This translates into CASSVEGNTDTQYF.

The CDR3 DNA reads TGTGCCAGCAGCGAATGGGACTGGGGGGATAGCAATCAGCCCCAGCATTTT. This encodes CASSEWDWGDSNQPQHF. V is TRBV2 and J is TRBJ1-5, with a tentative D call TRBD1 (5 bases). This CDR3 region has 17 residues. Germline lookup yields CDR1 SNHLY and CDR2 FYNNEI. V was shortened by 6 bases and J by 0 bases, with 18 bases between the two germline ends.

The chain couples TRBV5-1 to TRBJ1-1; 11 bases are a match to TRBD1. Germline V gives CDR1 SGHRS, CDR2 YFSETQ. CDR3 length: 17 residues. The trim removed 2 bases at V and 4 bases at J, leaving 10 bases unmatched. Here the CDR3 reads CASSFGTGGALGTEAFF. The CDR3 DNA follows: TGCGCCAGCAGCTTCGGGACAGGGGGTGCCTTGGGCACTGAAGCTTTCTTT.

The chain recombines TRBV4-3 with TRBJ2-3; TRBD1 matches 7 bases. This CDR3 has 15 residues. Losses at the gene ends were 4 bases for V and 5 bases for J; bases not matched to a gene: 9. Germline CDR1 reads LGHNA; CDR2 reads YSLEER. This chain's CDR3 is CASSRLTGSGDTQYF. In DNA form, the CDR3 reads TGCGCCAGCAGCCGACTGACAGGGTCCGGAGATACGCAGTATTTT.

CDR3 nucleotide sequence: TGTGCCAGCAGCTTAGACGGAAACGAGCAGTACTTC. Its translation: CASSLDGNEQYF. V is TRBV7-6 and J is TRBJ2-7; D is unclear. Trimming removed 1 base at V and 5 bases at J, with 6 bases between. CDR1 and CDR2 from the germline V gene are SGHVS and FNYEAQ. This CDR3 region has 12 residues.

This rearrangement joins TRBV6-5 to TRBJ1-3; D not resolved. CDR1 and CDR2 from the germline V gene are MNHEY and SVGAGI. V was pared by 0 bases and J by 1 base, with 7 bases between. This CDR3 contains 15 residues. The CDR3 reads CASSYSVTSGNTIYF. In DNA form, the CDR3 reads TGTGCCAGCAGTTACTCGGTCACTTCTGGAAACACCATATATTTT.

The chain couples TRBV19 to TRBJ1-5; TRBD1 agrees at 8 bases. Germline trimming cut 1 base from V and 0 bases from J; bases unmatched to any gene: 11. Germline V lookup: CDR1 LNHDA, CDR2 SQIVND (reference sequence). CDR3 length: 19 residues. The CDR3 DNA sequence: TGTGCCAGTAGTATAGGACGGGCCAGGGGGCGGGATAGCAATCAGCCCCAGCATTTT. It translates to CASSIGRARGRDSNQPQHF.

To note about this clone: The same CDR3 also results from other DNA sequences found in this sample. V is TRBV9 and J is TRBJ1-5; D gene ambiguous. CDR1 and CDR2 from the germline V gene are SGDLS and YYNGEE. V dropped 3 bases and J dropped 1 base, with 8 bases sitting between them. The length of the CDR3 is 14 residues. CDR3 DNA: TGTGCCAGCAGCGCTACGGACAGCAATCAGCCCCAGCATTTT. Translating gives CASSATDSNQPQHF.

The rearrangement uses TRBV30 and TRBJ1-1; tentative D call: TRBD1 (6 bases). Germline V lookup: CDR1 GTSNPN, CDR2 SVGIG (reference sequence). The CDR3 runs 14 residues. V gave up 5 bases and J gave up 5 bases, with 18 bases separating them. CDR3 sequence (DNA): TGTGCCTGGGTTTGGGCGCCCCAGGGGACTGAAGCTTTCTTT. The encoded protein is CAWVWAPQGTEAFF.

This clone was counted a single time. V usage is TRBV9 and J usage is TRBJ2-7, with TRBD1 matching over 11 bases. The junction had 3 bases not matched to a gene; V was cut back by 2 bases and J by 5 bases. CDR1 and CDR2 (germline): SGDLS, YYNGEE. CDR3 length: 14 amino acids. CDR3: CASSVGQGANEQYF. For the CDR3, the DNA is TGTGCCAGCAGCGTCGGACAGGGGGCCAACGAGCAGTACTTC.

In this sample, this clone turned up once. The V call is TRBV4-1, the J call TRBJ2-3; the D is unclear. V lost 8 bases, J lost 2 bases, and 14 bases lay in between. The germline V gene has CDR1 MGHRA and CDR2 YSYEKL. This CDR3 contains 14 residues. CDR3 in DNA: TGCGCCAGCCGTTCGGACCCGGCCACAGATACGCAGTATTTT. Residues: CASRSDPATDTQYF.

This chain uses TRBV5-4 with TRBJ2-2, with D hard to call. The CDR3 sequence is 14 residues long. With 0 bases removed from V and 4 bases from J, the gap between germline ends came to 7 bases. The germline V gene encodes CDR1 SGHNT and CDR2 YYREEE (reference sequence). CDR3 DNA: TGTGCCAGCAGCTTGGGACGGATCACCGGGGAGCTGTTTTTT. Amino acids: CASSLGRITGELFF.

The chain links TRBV7-6 to TRBJ2-5, with 9 bases aligning to TRBD2. Germline V gene data show CDR1 as SGHVS and CDR2 as FNYEAQ. J gave up 3 bases and V 3 bases, and 5 bases lay outside the gene matches. CDR3 length equals 15 residues. CDR3 loop: CASSFGGGAEETQYF. In DNA, the CDR3 is TGTGCCAGCAGCTTCGGCGGGGGGGCCGAAGAGACCCAGTACTTC. The full variable domain, rest sourced from reference TRBV7-6 and TRBJ2-5, is GAGVSQSPRYKVTKRGQDVALRCDPISGHVSLYWYRQALGQGPEFLTYFNYEAQQDKSGLPNDRFSAERPEGSISTLTIQRTEQRDSAMYRCASSFGGGAEETQYFGPGTRLLVL.

This clone was detected once. V is TRBV7-9 and J is TRBJ2-1; tentatively, D is TRBD2 (6 bases). The CDR3 loop spans 16 amino acids. V lost 5 bases and J lost 4, with 18 bases in between. Germline-derived CDR1 and CDR2 are SEHNR and FQNEAQ (reference sequence). This CDR3 reads CASSPVSLATYNEQFF. The DNA of the CDR3 is TGTGCCAGCAGCCCCGTAAGTCTAGCGACTTACAATGAGCAGTTCTTC.